A single sample gave rise to the 32 T cell receptor beta chains below, sequenced in a study of blood T cell repertoires in COVID-19. Clones were sequenced by immunoSEQ multiplex PCR, and TCRdb holds only the in-frame ones, with some missing. This table holds hundreds of thousands of clones, roughly 79% found once. Sequencing was done on a sample of peripheral blood. The origin of the receptors is a woman aged 80 or older with COVID-19, enrolled during active disease.

This rearrangement joins TRBV19 to TRBJ1-3; 8 bases fit TRBD1. The CDR3 is 15 residues long. Germline V lookup: CDR1 LNHDA, CDR2 SQIVND (reference sequence). Losses at the gene ends were 3 bases for V and 5 bases for J; bases not matched to a gene: 6. CDR3 nucleotide sequence: TGTGCCAGTAGTATGAGGCAGGGGGCCAGAAACACCATATATTTT. Amino acid sequence: CASSMRQGARNTIYF.

The CDR3 bases are TGTGCCAGCAGCTGGCCCTCGGGGGGGCATGCAGATACGCAGTATTTT. Its translation is CASSWPSGGHADTQYF. This sequence joins TRBV13 and TRBJ2-3; 8 bases fit TRBD2. The CDR3 sequence is 16 residues long. Per germline, CDR1 PRHDT and CDR2 FYEKMQ (reference sequence). The J segment lost 4 bases and the V segment lost 4 bases, leaving 10 bases of the junction unmatched.

This clone was recorded only once. V is TRBV29-1 and J is TRBJ2-7; D is possibly TRBD2 (6 bases). The length of the CDR3 is 14 residues. From germline, CDR1 is SQVTM and CDR2 ANQGSEA. Trimming pared 4 bases from V and 2 bases from J, leaving 15 bases between. The DNA of the CDR3 is TGCAGCGTTGTGTTTACTAGCCTGCCCTACGAGCAGTACTTC. Its protein product is CSVVFTSLPYEQYF.

DNA for the CDR3: TGTGCCAGCAGTCGTACTAGCGGTGCCTACGAGCAGTACTTC. Its protein product is CASSRTSGAYEQYF. This chain links TRBV6-5 with TRBJ2-7, with 8 bases identical to TRBD2. The CDR3 covers 14 residues. Germline lookup yields CDR1 MNHEY and CDR2 SVGAGI. The V segment lost 5 bases and the J segment 2 bases; nucleotides outside the gene matches: 5.

V and J are TRBV2 and TRBJ1-1; TRBD1 matches 7 bases. V gave up 11 bases and J gave up 3 bases; unmatched junction bases: 9. Germline CDR1 SNHLY, CDR2 FYNNEI. This CDR3 spans 13 amino acids. The CDR3 loop reads CAATGVVDTEAFF. The CDR3 bases are TGTGCCGCCACAGGGGTCGTCGACACTGAAGCTTTCTTT.

The rearrangement uses TRBV3-1 (or the pseudogene TRBV3-2) and TRBJ1-2, with 7 bases identical to TRBD1. The germline CDR1 and CDR2 sequences are LGHDT and YNNKEL (reference sequence). After removal of 4 bases from V and 8 bases from J, the junction contained 4 bases not matched to a gene. There are 12 residues in the CDR3. As DNA, the CDR3 is TGTGCCAGCAGCCGCGGACAGGAGGGCTACACCTTC. Translating it yields CASSRGQEGYTF.

As concerns this clone: The sample holds other DNA sequences that translate to the same CDR3. The chain couples TRBV5-4 to TRBJ2-5; a weak D match, TRBD2 (5 bases). Germline-derived CDR1 and CDR2 are SGHNT and YYREEE (reference sequence). The CDR3 is 13 residues long. Trimming stripped 0 bases from V and 5 bases from J, with 8 bases between. DNA of the CDR3: TGTGCCAGCAGCTTGGGAGGGCGGGAGACCCAGTACTTC. Amino acids: CASSLGGRETQYF.

This chain connects TRBV24-1 to TRBJ2-1; 13 bases are shared with TRBD2. Losses at the gene ends were 2 bases for V and 9 bases for J; bases not matched to a gene: 9. Germline values: CDR1 KGHDR, CDR2 SFDVKD. The CDR3 has 17 amino acids. The CDR3: CATSDSSTSGGFGEQFF. The CDR3 nucleotides are TGTGCCACCAGTGATTCCTCGACTAGCGGGGGGTTCGGTGAGCAGTTCTTC.

This sequence joins TRBV2 and TRBJ2-5; D gene unclear. Trimming left V 3 bases short and J 2 bases short, with 4 bases between. The CDR3 totals 12 residues. Per the germline V gene, CDR1 is SNHLY and CDR2 is FYNNEI. Here the CDR3 reads CASSDLQETQYF. Written as DNA, the CDR3 is TGTGCCAGCAGTGACTTGCAAGAGACCCAGTACTTC.

The chain recombines TRBV6-1 with TRBJ2-3, with D possibly being TRBD1 (6 bases). Germline CDR1 is MNHNS and CDR2 is SASEGT. The CDR3 has 17 residues. Deletions cut 0 bases from V and 2 bases from J, with 15 bases between. The CDR3 DNA follows: TGTGCCAGCAGTGAAGCACGGACAGTCCCTAACACAGATACGCAGTATTTT. Its protein product is CASSEARTVPNTDTQYF.

V usage is TRBV10-3 and J usage is TRBJ2-7; D might be TRBD2 (6 bases). V lost 4 bases and J 8 bases, leaving 9 bases between the germline ends. CDR1 and CDR2 from the germline V gene are ENHRY and SYGVKD. CDR3 length equals 11 residues. The CDR3 spells CAISASEKQYF. The DNA of the CDR3 is TGTGCCATCAGTGCTAGCGAGAAGCAGTACTTC.

This sequence joins TRBV5-4 and TRBJ2-5; 10 bases agree with TRBD2. Germline-derived CDR1 and CDR2 are SGHNT and YYREEE (reference sequence). CDR3 size: 15 residues. With 4 bases clipped from V and 3 bases from J, the junction kept 6 bases outside the gene matches. The CDR3 spells CASSISGLAEETQYF. The DNA of the CDR3 is TGTGCCAGCAGCATCTCCGGACTAGCGGAAGAGACCCAGTACTTC.

CDR3 sequence (DNA): TGTGCCAGCAGCCAAGATGGGTCGCCCCGGGTAGTTGGCTACACCTTC. It yields the protein CASSQDGSPRVVGYTF. The chain carries TRBV4-2 and TRBJ1-2; D is unresolved. CDR1 is LGHNA, CDR2 YNFKEQ, per germline. V was clipped by 0 bases and J by 7 bases, with 18 bases between them. There are 16 residues in the CDR3.

Here the CDR3 reads CASSGSGQGAAEQYF. The CDR3 DNA sequence: TGTGCCAGCAGCGGAAGTGGACAGGGGGCGGCCGAGCAGTACTTC. This sequence joins TRBV9 and TRBJ2-7, with 11 positions matching TRBD1. The CDR3 is made up of 15 amino acids. Germline V gives CDR1 SGDLS, CDR2 YYNGEE. J lost 6 bases, V lost 3 bases, and 8 bases had no gene match. Combining the CDR3 with reference TRBV9 and TRBJ2-7 gives the whole variable domain DSGVTQTPKHLITATGQRVTLRCSPRSGDLSVYWYQQSLDQGLQFLIQYYNGEERAKGNILERFSAQQFPDLHSELNLSSLELGDSALYFCASSGSGQGAAEQYFGPGTRLTVT.

This clone was observed once. This chain joins TRBV3-1 (or the pseudogene TRBV3-2) and TRBJ1-5; D remains ambiguous. The CDR3 loop spans 15 amino acids. Germline V gene sequence: CDR1 LGHDT, CDR2 YNNKEL (reference sequence). V dropped 1 base and J dropped 5 bases, with 12 bases sitting between them. The chain's CDR3 is CASSQGGRFYQPQHF. DNA for the CDR3: TGTGCCAGCAGCCAAGGAGGAAGATTCTATCAGCCCCAGCATTTT.

A single count supports this clone. The rearrangement joins TRBV7-2 to TRBJ2-5; TRBD2 agrees at 11 bases. CDR3 length: 16 amino acids. The trim removed 4 bases at V and 6 bases at J, leaving 10 bases unmatched. Looked up from germline, CDR1 is SGHTA and CDR2 is FQGNSA. CDR3: CASSSYTSGSTKTQYF. DNA for the CDR3: TGTGCCAGCAGCTCATACACTAGCGGGAGTACGAAGACCCAGTACTTC.

This clone was found a few times. This rearrangement joins TRBV7-9 to TRBJ1-3; D is ambiguous. The CDR3 covers 16 residues. Trimming removed 5 bases at V and 0 bases at J, with 14 bases between. Per the germline V gene, CDR1 is SEHNR and CDR2 is FQNEAQ (reference sequence). This chain's CDR3 is CASSRGMLSSGNTIYF. CDR3 coding DNA: TGTGCCAGCAGCCGAGGGATGTTGAGCTCTGGAAACACCATATATTTT. The whole variable domain, filled in from reference TRBV7-9 and TRBJ1-3, reads DTGVSQNPRHKITKRGQNVTFRCDPISEHNRLYWYRQTLGQGPEFLTYFQNEAQLEKSRLLSDRFSAERPKGSFSTLEIQRTEQGDSAMYLCASSRGMLSSGNTIYFGEGSWLTVV.

The chain has TRBV7-2 and TRBJ2-1; TRBD2 might be the D (6 bases). This CDR3 contains 16 residues. The V and J ends lost 6 bases and 3 bases respectively, with 18 bases between them. Germline V gene sequence: CDR1 SGHTA, CDR2 FQGNSA. This chain's CDR3 is CASSSTGTRDYNEQFF. CDR3 DNA sequence: TGTGCCAGCAGTTCGACCGGGACTCGAGACTACAATGAGCAGTTCTTC.

The CDR3 nucleotides read TGTGCCTGGAGCCCCTCTTCAGGGCCTAATGAAAAACTGTTTTTT. Translated: CAWSPSSGPNEKLFF. The J gene is TRBJ1-4, the V gene TRBV30; maybe TRBD1 (5 bases). CDR1 and CDR2 (germline): GTSNPN, SVGIG (reference sequence). V was clipped by 3 bases and J by 3 bases, with 14 bases between them. There are 15 residues in the CDR3.

J is TRBJ1-5 and V is TRBV27; D remains ambiguous. Trimming took 4 bases from V and 2 from J, leaving 9 bases between them. Germline CDR1 reads MNHEY; CDR2 reads SMNVEV (reference sequence). The CDR3 extends over 14 amino acids. The CDR3 protein is CASSSLDRNQPQHF. The CDR3 region has the DNA TGTGCCAGCAGTTCTCTAGATCGCAATCAGCCCCAGCATTTT.

The CDR3 sequence: CASRDRGYGYTF. Here the CDR3 DNA reads TGTGCCAGCCGGGACAGGGGATATGGCTACACCTTC. The chain has TRBV19 and TRBJ1-2; TRBD1 matches 10 bases. This CDR3 has 12 amino acids. Germline CDR1 and CDR2: LNHDA and SQIVND (reference sequence). The junction had 3 bases not matched to a gene; V was cut back by 9 bases and J by 5 bases.

The chain joins TRBV5-6 to TRBJ2-1; D possibly corresponds to TRBD2 (6 bases). Germline V gene sequence: CDR1 SGHDT, CDR2 YYEEEE. V lost 4 bases to trimming and J lost 6 bases, with 14 bases between them. The CDR3 has 14 residues. The CDR3 DNA reads as TGTGCCAGCAGCCGTAACCTGGGGGGCAATGAGCAGTTCTTC. It yields the protein CASSRNLGGNEQFF.

CDR3 amino acids: CASSLSNYQPQHF. CDR3 nucleotide sequence: TGTGCCAGCAGTCTATCTAACTATCAGCCCCAGCATTTT. This chain connects TRBV7-9 to TRBJ1-5, with D unresolved. V lost 6 bases and J lost 5, with 11 bases in between. Germline CDR1 and CDR2: SEHNR and FQNEAQ (reference sequence). CDR3 length: 13 residues.

V is TRBV4-2 and J is TRBJ2-2; the D gene is possibly TRBD1 (5 bases). The CDR3 consists of 17 residues. Trimming removed 0 bases from V and 4 bases from J, with 15 bases in between. CDR1 is LGHNA, CDR2 YNFKEQ, per germline. The CDR3 loop reads CASSQERTGPLTGELFF. CDR3 bases: TGTGCCAGCAGCCAAGAGAGAACAGGACCGCTCACCGGGGAGCTGTTTTTT.

The chain has TRBV2 and TRBJ2-7; no clear D gene. Germline CDR1 reads SNHLY; CDR2 reads FYNNEI. V lost 6 bases, J lost 0 bases, and 12 bases lay in between. This CDR3 has 14 residues. This chain's CDR3 is CASRSRSGSYEQYF. Written as DNA, the CDR3 is TGTGCCAGCAGATCCAGATCAGGCTCCTACGAGCAGTACTTC.

This rearrangement joins TRBV18 to TRBJ1-3; TRBD1 might be the D (5 bases). V shed 3 bases and J shed 2 bases, with 17 bases lying between them. The CDR3 runs 17 residues. Germline assignment: CDR1 KGHSH and CDR2 LQKENI. This CDR3 is CASSPLPSGVAGNTIYF. The CDR3 coding sequence is TGTGCCAGCTCACCCCTACCGTCGGGGGTGGCTGGAAACACCATATATTTT.

The genes are TRBV2 and TRBJ2-5; D might be TRBD1 (7 bases). Trimming removed 6 bases at V and 5 bases at J, with 16 bases between. The germline CDR1 and CDR2 sequences are SNHLY and FYNNEI. The CDR3 runs to 14 residues. CDR3 in amino acids: CASRIIRGEETQYF. In nucleotides, the CDR3 is TGTGCCAGCAGAATTATCAGGGGGGAGGAGACCCAGTACTTC.

This chain uses TRBV29-1 with TRBJ1-2, with 7 bases that match TRBD1. V gave up 6 bases and J gave up 4 bases; unmatched junction bases: 14. Germline loops: CDR1 SQVTM, CDR2 ANQGSEA. This CDR3 comprises 15 residues. Written as DNA, the CDR3 is TGCAGCGTCGCCCCCGGGACAGATCTTACCTATGGCTACACCTTC. Its translation: CSVAPGTDLTYGYTF.

The V and J genes are TRBV10-3 and TRBJ2-7; 10 bases are a match to TRBD2. J gave up 3 bases and V 9 bases, and 5 bases lay outside the gene matches. The CDR3 runs 13 residues. Germline CDR1 reads ENHRY; CDR2 reads SYGVKD. The DNA for the CDR3 is TGTGCCATTTCTAGCGGGGGCCACTACGAGCAGTACTTC. Translated, it gives CAISSGGHYEQYF.

This clone has ten or more counts. The V call is TRBV6-6, the J call TRBJ2-3; 9 nucleotides line up with TRBD1. Trimming cost V 9 bases and J 2 bases; bases outside gene matches: 9. This CDR3 contains 15 residues. Germline V gene data show CDR1 as MNHNY and CDR2 as SVGAGI (reference sequence). In DNA form, the CDR3 reads TGTGCCAGTCAAAAGGGACAGGGAACCACAGATACGCAGTATTTT. Translating it yields CASQKGQGTTDTQYF.

This clone was observed a few times. The chain carries TRBV30 and TRBJ1-2, with D possibly TRBD1 on 5 matching bases. Germline CDR1 GTSNPN, CDR2 SVGIG (reference sequence). The CDR3 runs to 13 residues. Trimming left V 2 bases short and J 6 bases short, with 13 bases between. CDR3 coding DNA: TGTGCCTGGAGTACCCGTCAGGGCGATGGCTACACCTTC. Translating it yields CAWSTRQGDGYTF.

This clone was seen a few times. This chain connects TRBV9 to TRBJ1-3; a weak D match, TRBD1 (5 bases). This CDR3 comprises 13 residues. The germline gives CDR1 SGDLS, CDR2 YYNGEE. Trimming took 2 bases from V and 4 from J, leaving 7 bases between them. CDR3 residues: CASSVGGGNTIYF. Here the CDR3 DNA reads TGTGCCAGCAGCGTGGGGGGAGGAAACACCATATATTTT.